Described below is a single T cell receptor beta chain sequence and its context. Its specificity is not known. With 60 Vbeta and 13 Jbeta primers, the PCR was carried out. Assay: immunoSEQ multiplex PCR; the TCRdb copy retains only in-frame clones and omits some. Of around 130,000 clones detected, approximately 82% appear once; the ten largest clones hold approximately 3%. These data originate in a study of cytomegalovirus exposure and HLA in healthy donors. At the level of the study: There were several hundred genotyped donors. Of these, 81% fell in the genetic ancestry cluster associated with self-reported Caucasian donors.

The V segment lost 5 bases and the J segment 6 bases; nucleotides outside the gene matches: 7. The germline CDR1 and CDR2 sequences are SEHNR and FQNEAQ (reference sequence). The CDR3 runs 15 residues. Study-wide points: A later analysis found that most CMV-associated TCR beta chains appeared HLA-restricted. As confirmed in vitro, a few CMV-associated chains were specific for CMV antigens. Associated with cytomegalovirus, according to the listing, were approximately 160 TCR beta chains.

The rearrangement uses TRBV7-9 and TRBJ2-1; 10 nucleotides agree with TRBD1. Sequenced material: PBMCs. The TCR was taken from a boy younger than 10 in good health and CMV-seronegative. CDR3 amino acids: CASSKSGTGANEQFF. The CDR3 region has the DNA TGTGCCAGCAGCAAATCCGGGACAGGGGCCAATGAGCAGTTCTTC. Full variable domain (remainder filled in from reference TRBV7-9 and TRBJ2-1): DTGVSQNPRHKITKRGQNVTFRCDPISEHNRLYWYRQTLGQGPEFLTYFQNEAQLEKSRLLSDRFSAERPKGSFSTLEIQRTEQGDSAMYLCASSKSGTGANEQFFGPGTRLTVL.